This T cell receptor beta chain derives from a study of T cells in women clearing cervical HPV infection. As for this clone: The read stops 3 residues short of the end of the CDR3; the missing end is completed from the germline J gene.

Germline-derived CDR1 and CDR2 are SGHRS and YFSETQ. V gave up 4 bases and J gave up 2 bases; unmatched junction bases: 7. The CDR3 sequence is 16 residues long. Genomic DNA, averaging roughly 1,200 ng per sample, yielded TCR beta CDR3 via immunoSEQ. The repertoire was sequenced with immunoSEQ multiplex PCR; TCRdb's copy has only in-frame clones and lacks some. The table counts about 36,000 clones; around 3.9% lies in the top ten. This TCR was sampled from a woman between 18 and 70 years old with a cervical HPV16 infection that either progressed to CIN3+ or cleared (not recorded which). The specimen sequenced was blood buffy coat. This rearrangement joins TRBV5-1 to TRBJ2-1, with 9 bases fitting TRBD2. CDR3 DNA (partial): TGCGCCAGCAGCCAGACTAGCGGCGTAACCTACAATGAG. Its translation: CASSQTSGVTYNE. In full, the CDR3 is CASSQTSGVTYNEQFF.